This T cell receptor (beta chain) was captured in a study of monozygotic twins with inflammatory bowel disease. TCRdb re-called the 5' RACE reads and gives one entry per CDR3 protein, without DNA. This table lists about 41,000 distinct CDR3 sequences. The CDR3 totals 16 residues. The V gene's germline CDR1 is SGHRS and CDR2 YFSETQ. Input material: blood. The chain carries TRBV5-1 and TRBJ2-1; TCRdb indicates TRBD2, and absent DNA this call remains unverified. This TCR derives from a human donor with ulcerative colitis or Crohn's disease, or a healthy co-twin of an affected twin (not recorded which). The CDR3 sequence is CASSVYSGGLYNEQFF.